A single sample is the source of the 23 T cell receptor beta chains below, sequenced in a study of cytomegalovirus exposure and HLA in healthy donors. Generated by immunoSEQ multiplex PCR, the TCRdb table keeps only in-frame clones and is missing some. The repertoire holds over 200,000 clones, with around 88% as singletons. The sequenced sample was PBMCs. All receptors derive from a woman aged 18-29 years in good health and CMV-seronegative.

This rearrangement joins TRBV4-3 to TRBJ2-1; 11 bases fit TRBD2. V was pared by 4 bases and J by 8 bases, with 13 bases of the junction left unmatched. The CDR3 has 17 residues. CDR1 is LGHNA and CDR2 is YSLEER in the germline V gene. CDR3 protein: CASSPIDSSGRRDEQFF. In nucleotides, the CDR3 is TGCGCCAGCAGCCCCATTGACTCTAGCGGGAGGAGGGATGAGCAGTTCTTC.

This clone has only a few counts. The chain combines TRBV6-5 with TRBJ1-5, with D unclear. The CDR3 has 15 amino acids. V was cut by 5 bases and J by 2 bases, with 13 bases left in between. From germline, CDR1 is MNHEY and CDR2 SVGAGI. The CDR3 spells CASSKDGGRNQPQHF. The CDR3 DNA reads TGTGCCAGCAGTAAAGACGGCGGGCGCAATCAGCCCCAGCATTTT.

The rearrangement uses TRBV5-4 and TRBJ1-4; the D gene is possibly TRBD1 (6 bases). V was clipped by 2 bases and J by 5 bases, with 13 bases between them. CDR3 length equals 15 residues. Germline values: CDR1 SGHNT, CDR2 YYREEE (reference sequence). The chain's CDR3 is CASSFRTANNEKLFF. DNA of the CDR3: TGTGCCAGCAGCTTTAGGACAGCAAACAATGAAAAACTGTTTTTT.

The chain combines TRBV7-8 with TRBJ2-7; 11 bases are a match to TRBD1. The trim removed 5 bases at V and 2 bases at J, leaving 5 bases unmatched. The length of the CDR3 is 15 residues. Germline-derived CDR1 and CDR2 are SGHVS and FQNEAQ. The CDR3 loop is CASSPRTGGPYEQYF. The CDR3 DNA reads as TGTGCCAGCAGCCCTCGGACAGGGGGCCCCTACGAGCAGTACTTC.

V and J are TRBV19 and TRBJ1-2; D remains unclear. This CDR3 contains 13 residues. Deletions cut 5 bases from V and 3 bases from J, with 10 bases between. Germline lookup yields CDR1 LNHDA and CDR2 SQIVND (reference sequence). CDR3 in DNA: TGTGCCAGTAGTCCCGGGAATCACTATGGCTACACCTTC. As protein: CASSPGNHYGYTF.

The CDR3 loop reads CAISESLNGGGAGNTIYF. The CDR3 DNA sequence: TGTGCCATCAGCGAATCCTTAAACGGTGGTGGTGCTGGAAACACCATATATTTT. The chain is built from TRBV10-3 and TRBJ1-3; D gene unclear. The V gene's germline CDR1 is ENHRY and CDR2 SYGVKD. The V end was cut by 6 bases, the J end by 2 bases, with 23 bases between. The CDR3 covers 18 residues.

The chain uses TRBV6-6 and TRBJ2-3, with unresolved D. V lost 6 bases to trimming and J lost 1 base, with 8 bases between them. The germline gives CDR1 MNHNY, CDR2 SVGAGI (reference sequence). The CDR3 runs 13 residues. DNA for the CDR3: TGTGCCAGCAGACCTCGAGGCACAGATACGCAGTATTTT. Translation gives CASRPRGTDTQYF.

The gene calls are TRBV5-5 and TRBJ2-3, with TRBD2 matching over 11 bases. V trimming: 5 bases; J trimming: 2 bases; junction bases outside the gene matches: 4. Germline V gene lookup returns CDR1 SGHKS and CDR2 YYEKEE (reference sequence). The CDR3 length is 15 residues. The CDR3 loop reads CASRLAGVTTDTQYF. DNA of the CDR3: TGTGCCAGCAGACTAGCGGGAGTCACCACAGATACGCAGTATTTT.

The rearrangement uses TRBV5-4 and TRBJ1-2; TRBD1 matches at 9 bases. Germline lookup yields CDR1 SGHNT and CDR2 YYREEE (reference sequence). Trimming at V came to 1 base and at J to 8 bases, leaving 9 bases not matched to a gene. The CDR3 has 15 amino acids. Written as DNA, the CDR3 is TGTGCCAGCAGCTTGAAATTAGGGGGGACAGGGGGCTACACCTTC. Protein: CASSLKLGGTGGYTF.

The V call is TRBV19, the J call TRBJ2-1, with TRBD2 matching over 10 bases. This CDR3 is 13 amino acids long. Germline assignment: CDR1 LNHDA and CDR2 SQIVND (reference sequence). After removal of 5 bases from V and 9 bases from J, the junction contained 4 bases not matched to a gene. The CDR3 coding sequence is TGTGCCAGTAGTTGGGTAGCGGGGGGTGAGCAGTTCTTC. It specifies CASSWVAGGEQFF.

The chain has TRBV28 and TRBJ1-5; 7 nucleotides match TRBD1. Losses at the gene ends were 5 bases for V and 6 bases for J; bases not matched to a gene: 13. The CDR3 contains 16 residues. CDR1 is MDHEN, CDR2 SYDVKM, per germline. The CDR3 reads CASSLERGLLGQPQHF. The CDR3 DNA sequence: TGTGCCAGCAGTCTAGAGAGGGGGCTTTTGGGTCAGCCCCAGCATTTT.

This chain joins TRBV7-3 and TRBJ2-3, with TRBD1 matching over 7 bases. The CDR3 totals 15 residues. Germline trimming cut 5 bases from V and 2 bases from J; bases unmatched to any gene: 7. CDR1 and CDR2 from the germline V gene are SGHTA and FQGTGA. The CDR3 region is CASSLRGQTTDTQYF. The CDR3 bases are TGTGCCAGCAGCCTACGGGGACAGACCACAGATACGCAGTATTTT.

On this clone itself: One junction end does not reproduce the germline sequence, and a read error may be involved. The rearrangement links TRBV5-1 to TRBJ2-1, with TRBD2 matching 8 bases. The V gene's germline CDR1 is SGHRS and CDR2 YFSETQ. The CDR3 loop spans 15 amino acids. The CDR3 loop is CASSFRGGGYDEQFF. In DNA form, the CDR3 reads TGCGCCAGCAGCTTCCGGGGGGGCGGCTACGATGAGCAGTTCTTC.

Only one count was recorded for this clone. The V gene is TRBV7-9, the J gene TRBJ1-1; the D gene is possibly TRBD1 (6 bases). Germline loops: CDR1 SEHNR, CDR2 FQNEAQ (reference sequence). With 1 base removed from V and 8 bases from J, the gap between germline ends came to 11 bases. The CDR3 length is 13 residues. The CDR3 loop reads CASSLGGPVEAFF. In DNA form, the CDR3 reads TGTGCCAGCAGCTTAGGGGGGCCAGTCGAAGCTTTCTTT.

This sequence joins TRBV28 and TRBJ2-7; D is possibly TRBD1 (5 bases). The length of the CDR3 is 13 residues. Germline lookup yields CDR1 MDHEN and CDR2 SYDVKM. V was clipped by 9 bases and J by 2 bases, with 14 bases between them. The DNA for the CDR3 is TGTGCCAGTTCAGGGTCCCACCCCTACGAGCAGTACTTC. This codes for CASSGSHPYEQYF.

V is TRBV6-5 and J is TRBJ1-5; D perhaps matches TRBD1 (5 bases). The CDR3 has 15 amino acids. Germline loops: CDR1 MNHEY, CDR2 SVGAGI. The V and J ends lost 6 bases and 4 bases respectively, with 16 bases between them. CDR3 nucleotides: TGTGCCAGCAGCCTACCCAGGGTGGGGAATCAGCCCCAGCATTTT. Protein: CASSLPRVGNQPQHF.

The rearrangement joins TRBV5-5 to TRBJ1-2, with no clear D. The CDR3 has 15 amino acids. Germline CDR1 and CDR2: SGHKS and YYEKEE (reference sequence). V was cut by 4 bases and J by 2 bases, with 15 bases left in between. The CDR3: CASSVVLALNYGYTF. The CDR3 DNA is TGTGCCAGCAGCGTGGTGCTTGCGCTGAACTATGGCTACACCTTC.

The J gene is TRBJ1-5, the V gene TRBV6-1; possible D gene TRBD1, 5 bases. CDR3 length: 14 amino acids. Germline V gives CDR1 MNHNS, CDR2 SASEGT. V lost 6 bases to trimming and J lost 7 bases, with 16 bases between them. The DNA of the CDR3 is TGTGCCAGCAGCGGTGGCGGGGGGAGACAGCCCCAGCATTTT. Protein sequence: CASSGGGGRQPQHF.

The chain uses TRBV28 and TRBJ2-3; maybe TRBD2 (6 bases). Trimming removed 6 bases from V and 11 bases from J, with 21 bases in between. The CDR3 has 14 residues. Germline V gene data show CDR1 as MDHEN and CDR2 as SYDVKM. CDR3 sequence (DNA): TGTGCCAGCAGCCTCCGGGACTTGCCCTTTGTGCAGTATTTT. Amino acid sequence: CASSLRDLPFVQYF.

The chain recombines TRBV30 with TRBJ2-3, with 8 bases fitting TRBD2. Germline lookup yields CDR1 GTSNPN and CDR2 SVGIG (reference sequence). The CDR3 consists of 16 residues. Unmatched junction bases numbered 8, after V lost 0 bases and J lost 3 bases. The CDR3 region is CAWSVGAGVGTDTQYF. CDR3 DNA: TGTGCCTGGAGTGTGGGAGCGGGAGTCGGAACAGATACGCAGTATTTT.

The J gene is TRBJ2-4, the V gene TRBV7-9; D ambiguous. The CDR3 contains 13 residues. The germline gives CDR1 SEHNR, CDR2 FQNEAQ (reference sequence). Trimming shortened V by 8 bases and J by 0 bases, and 8 bases separated the two germline ends. CDR3 in amino acids: CASEAIAKNIQYF. Here the CDR3 DNA reads TGTGCCAGCGAAGCGATAGCCAAAAACATTCAGTACTTC.

The V call is TRBV2, the J call TRBJ2-7; 8 positions agree with TRBD1. The germline gives CDR1 SNHLY, CDR2 FYNNEI. Trimming cost V 8 bases and J 8 bases; bases outside gene matches: 14. The CDR3 is 14 amino acids. CDR3 coding DNA: TGTGCCAGCGTAGTTCGGCAGGGGGCTCCCCAGCAGTACTTC. It specifies CASVVRQGAPQQYF. Drawing the rest from reference TRBV2 and TRBJ2-7, the complete variable domain is EPEVTQTPSHQVTQMGQEVILRCVPISNHLYFYWYRQILGQKVEFLVSFYNNEISEKSEIFDDQFSVERPDGSNFTLKIRSTKLEDSAMYFCASVVRQGAPQQYFGPGTRLTVT.

This clone was seen just once. The rearrangement links TRBV25-1 to TRBJ2-5, with 11 positions matching TRBD1. This CDR3 has 15 residues. CDR1 and CDR2 from the germline V gene are MGHDK and SYGVNS. V lost 4 bases and J lost 4; bases outside the gene matches: 5. CDR3 coding DNA: TGTGCCAGCAGTGGGGACAGGGGGTTCGGAGAGACCCAGTACTTC. Its translation: CASSGDRGFGETQYF.